This is a list of T cell receptor beta chains from one sample in a study of T cells in localized non-small cell lung cancer. Assay: immunoSEQ multiplex PCR; the TCRdb copy retains only in-frame clones and omits some. This table has fewer than 40,000 clones, about 89% appearing once. The input for sequencing was peripheral blood, taken before any cancer treatment. Receptor source: an older female donor with stage I lung adenocarcinoma. Both conserved end residues are part of each CDR3.

cdr3_aa,v_call,j_call
CASSPLSSGRREQYF,TRBV11-2,TRBJ2-7
CASSSLAGGTDTQYF,TRBV7-3,TRBJ2-3
CASSLGTGLETQYF,TRBV7-9,TRBJ2-5
CASSYLTDTDTQYF,TRBV6-5,TRBJ2-3
CASSLRTGGSYEQYF,TRBV19,TRBJ2-7
CATSGLEAGKLAGAPYNEQFF,TRBV15,TRBJ2-1
CASSTPGGRSEQYF,TRBV28,TRBJ2-7
CASSYPTGEETQYF,TRBV7-2,TRBJ2-5
CASGDSGRTEQFF,TRBV11-3,TRBJ2-1
CASSTTGELFF,TRBV7-8,TRBJ2-2
CASSLKGGYSYNEQFF,TRBV5-6,TRBJ2-1
CASKSGRTNEKLFF,TRBV2,TRBJ1-4
CASSLTFGLYTEAFF,TRBV28,TRBJ1-1
CASSLSLEPDEQFF,TRBV7-3,TRBJ2-1
CASTLNRGNEQFF,TRBV6-5,TRBJ2-1
CASSPGASTDTQYF,TRBV7-2,TRBJ2-3
CASTILASGSRDEQYF,TRBV28,TRBJ2-7
CASSLGGSENTIYF,TRBV11-2,TRBJ1-3
CAWSVPGGEGYTF,TRBV30,TRBJ1-2
CASSRLDTQYF,TRBV27,TRBJ2-3
CASSIPWAGEKLFF,TRBV19,TRBJ1-4
CAAGGGGTEAFF,TRBV7-9,TRBJ1-1
CASSRGGALSYEQYF,TRBV27,TRBJ2-7
CASSPPLGLAGGNEQFF,TRBV14,TRBJ2-1
CASSVTASNQPQHF,TRBV19,TRBJ1-5
CASSDRPSGNTIYF,TRBV11-3,TRBJ1-3
CASSPGLAGSTDTQYF,TRBV11-1,TRBJ2-3
CASTDRVEETQYF,TRBV5-6,TRBJ2-5
CATSINRGAYEQYF,TRBV15,TRBJ2-7
CASQLGTVNTEAFF,TRBV2,TRBJ1-1
CASSPRRVGETQYF,TRBV27,TRBJ2-5
CASSFGGGEKLFF,TRBV5-1,TRBJ1-4
CASSIRSGGYTF,TRBV19,TRBJ1-2
CASSLGRPSYNEQFF,TRBV7-2,TRBJ2-1
CASSIGTSFGGELFF,TRBV19,TRBJ2-2